The present T cell receptor beta chain was sequenced within a study of T cells of healthy individuals. This clonotype was observed at least ten times. Via MiXCR, TCRdb re-called the 5' RACE reads, giving one row per CDR3 protein. The table records nearly 100,000 distinct CDR3 sequences, 15% to 20% of them present only once. The sequence came from a human donor in good health.

The CDR3, as DNA: TGTGCCAGCAGCTTAACCGGTGGCTACACCTTC. As protein: CASSLTGGYTF. The rearrangement links TRBV5-6 to TRBJ1-2; no clear D. V lost 2 bases to trimming and J lost 7 bases, with 6 bases between them. The CDR3 totals 11 residues. In germline, CDR1 is SGHDT, CDR2 YYEEEE.